The rows below give T cell receptor beta chains drawn from one sample of a study of T-cell reconstitution after alpha-beta-depleted transplantation in children. TCRdb used MiXCR to reprocess the PCR reads, holding one entry per CDR3 protein. The table has over 550,000 distinct CDR3 sequences, about 10% seen once. The sequences come from PBMCs from the stem cell graft donor, collected from the stem cell graft. These receptor sequences come from a human donor who donated a stem cell graft to a child with acute myeloid leukemia. Each CDR3 is given with its conserved first and last residue. The order of the fields is V gene, CDR3 length, J gene, clone size, D gene, CDR3 protein, CDR3 DNA. A D gene is named only where the DNA matches it firmly. Part of the rows lack a size; the others show once, few, many or a class for expanded clones.

v_call: TRBV27
cdr3_length: 15
j_call: TRBJ1-1
clone_size: few
d_call: -
cdr3_aa: CASSSDGRTITEAFF
cdr3_nt: TGTGCCAGCAGTTCCGATGGGCGGACAATCACTGAAGCTTTCTTT

v_call: TRBV4-3
cdr3_length: 15
j_call: TRBJ2-1
clone_size: -
d_call: TRBD2
cdr3_aa: CASSQVPAGDIEQFF
cdr3_nt: TGCGCCAGCAGCCAAGTCCCAGCGGGAGATATTGAGCAGTTCTTC

v_call: TRBV29-1
cdr3_length: 12
j_call: TRBJ2-7
clone_size: -
d_call: -
cdr3_aa: CSVTTLAYEQYF
cdr3_nt: TGCAGCGTGACTACACTAGCCTACGAGCAGTACTTC

v_call: TRBV20-1
cdr3_length: 17
j_call: TRBJ2-2
clone_size: few
d_call: TRBD1
cdr3_aa: CSARDRGIQGDTGELFF
cdr3_nt: TGCAGTGCTAGAGATCGGGGGATACAGGGGGACACCGGGGAGCTGTTTTTT

v_call: TRBV7-3
cdr3_length: 14
j_call: TRBJ1-1
clone_size: -
d_call: -
cdr3_aa: CASSLWGPATEAFF
cdr3_nt: TGTGCCAGCAGCTTATGGGGGCCAGCCACTGAAGCTTTCTTT

v_call: TRBV7-9
cdr3_length: 11
j_call: TRBJ2-1
clone_size: many
d_call: -
cdr3_aa: CASSSTDEQFF
cdr3_nt: TGTGCCAGCAGCTCGACAGACGAGCAGTTCTTC

v_call: TRBV29-1
cdr3_length: 12
j_call: TRBJ1-1
clone_size: few
d_call: -
cdr3_aa: CSVEQGSTEAFF
cdr3_nt: TGCAGCGTTGAACAGGGGAGCACTGAAGCTTTCTTT

v_call: TRBV6-5
cdr3_length: 14
j_call: TRBJ2-7
clone_size: few
d_call: -
cdr3_aa: CASSYSGPTYEQYF
cdr3_nt: TGTGCCAGCAGTTACTCCGGCCCGACCTACGAGCAGTACTTC

v_call: TRBV20-1
cdr3_length: 13
j_call: TRBJ2-7
clone_size: many
d_call: -
cdr3_aa: CSASLGQFYEQYF
cdr3_nt: TGCAGTGCTAGTTTAGGGCAATTTTACGAGCAGTACTTC

v_call: TRBV6-1
cdr3_length: 15
j_call: TRBJ1-1
clone_size: few
d_call: TRBD1
cdr3_aa: CASRWDRKINTEAFF
cdr3_nt: TGTGCCAGCAGGTGGGACAGAAAGATAAACACTGAAGCTTTCTTT

v_call: TRBV7-2
cdr3_length: 16
j_call: TRBJ1-5
clone_size: many
d_call: TRBD1
cdr3_aa: CASSSGTGGSNQPQHF
cdr3_nt: TGTGCCAGCAGCTCCGGGACAGGGGGATCCAATCAGCCCCAGCATTTT

v_call: TRBV20-1
cdr3_length: 15
j_call: TRBJ2-7
clone_size: -
d_call: TRBD2
cdr3_aa: CSARTLAGGPGEQYF
cdr3_nt: TGCAGTGCTAGAACACTAGCGGGAGGGCCGGGCGAGCAGTACTTC

v_call: TRBV25-1
cdr3_length: 14
j_call: TRBJ1-1
clone_size: few
d_call: TRBD1
cdr3_aa: CATRRQGSDTEAFF
cdr3_nt: TGTGCCACCAGAAGACAGGGGAGTGACACTGAAGCTTTCTTT

v_call: TRBV6-2/TRBV6-3
cdr3_length: 15
j_call: TRBJ2-1
clone_size: many
d_call: TRBD2
cdr3_aa: CASTRAGGPGNEQFF
cdr3_nt: TGTGCCAGCACCAGAGCGGGAGGGCCTGGTAATGAGCAGTTCTTC

v_call: TRBV20-1
cdr3_length: 12
j_call: TRBJ2-2
clone_size: many
d_call: -
cdr3_aa: CSARGYTGELFF
cdr3_nt: TGCAGTGCTAGGGGGTACACCGGGGAGCTGTTTTTT

v_call: TRBV6-5
cdr3_length: 16
j_call: TRBJ2-4
clone_size: many
d_call: -
cdr3_aa: CASMEYSTFKKNIQYF
cdr3_nt: TGTGCCAGCATGGAGTACTCCACATTTAAAAAAAACATTCAGTACTTC